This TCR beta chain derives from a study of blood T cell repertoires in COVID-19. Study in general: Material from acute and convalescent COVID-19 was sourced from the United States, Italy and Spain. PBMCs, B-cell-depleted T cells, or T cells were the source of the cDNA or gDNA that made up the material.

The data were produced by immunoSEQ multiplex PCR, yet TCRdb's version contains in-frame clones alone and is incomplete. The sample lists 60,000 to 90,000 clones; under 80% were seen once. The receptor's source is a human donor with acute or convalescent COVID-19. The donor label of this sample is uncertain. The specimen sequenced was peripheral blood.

The CDR3 nucleotides read TGCGCCAGCAGCCAAGGTCCGGGATCTATTTACGAGCAGTACTTC. Protein: CASSQGPGSIYEQYF. This chain links TRBV4-3 with TRBJ2-7, with D maybe TRBD2 (5 bases). Germline V gene sequence: CDR1 LGHNA, CDR2 YSLEER. This CDR3 has 15 amino acids. The V gene lost 1 base and the J gene lost 4 bases, with 14 bases spanning the gap.